Included here is one T cell receptor (beta chain) sequence, with context. What antigen it recognizes has not been identified. Base-call qualities are not available, and no considerably larger clone is one nucleotide away. V and J lose 5 bases and 1 base, and a span of 12 bases separates them. The CDR3 runs 15 residues from the cysteine to the phenylalanine. Only the CDR3 part of the read is kept: 45 bases, read in frame from the first base. In the germline V gene, CDR1 corresponds to MNHEY and CDR2 to SVGEGT. TCRbeta CDR3 regions were amplified from genomic DNA using the immunoSEQ Assay, a bias-controlled multiplex PCR. Concerning the study's data processing: Nucleated cell counts per sample were estimated from amplification of reference gene primers within the assay. To quantify the absolute abundance of each unique TCRbeta CDR3 rearrangement, sequence reads were collapsed and filtered. For each sample, productive Simpson clonality was calculated as the square root of Simpson's diversity index across productive rearrangements. The immuneACCESS repertoire file appears here via TCRdb, limited to in-frame rearrangements. These files lack a portion of the clones; in checked studies, under half of the deficit traces to unresolved V genes, and the cause of the others is not known. V and J calls and clone size follow that table, whereas D and trimming were derived from the DNA. This sample holds some 140,000 clones; around 85% were observed only once. The ten biggest clones cover under 0.8% of the sample.

These data are taken from a study of blood T cell repertoires in COVID-19 (TCRdb year 2020). A note on the overall study: The collaborator samples originated in the United States, Italy and Spain and spanned the acute and convalescent phases of COVID-19. Samples came from the ongoing ImmuneRACE study (first 160 participants) plus 1,254 subjects from 6 global collaborators. The sample metadata nearly always contained a de-identified subject ID, COVID-19 status, age in years and sex. Subjects who had been exposed to COVID-19, were actively infected with it, or had recovered from it provided the deeply sampled blood TCRbeta repertoires that made up the dataset. The repertoires were released in a freely available public database meant as a resource for research on the immune response to SARS-CoV-2. The prospective study material was composed of cDNA or gDNA derived from T cells, B-cell-depleted T cells, or PBMCs. Where available, HLA class I and class II types were obtained from metadata supplied by the sample provider rather than from assay-based typing. Broad study findings and their caveats: Clinical and demographic metadata were provided uncurated, with the amount varying by source and participant.

One collaborating source in Seattle enrolled patients during active infection and followed them longitudinally through the course of disease. Each collaborating institution followed its own protocols to collect whole blood in K2EDTA tubes. For TCRbeta analysis, collaborator samples were shipped as frozen whole blood, as isolated PBMCs, or as DNA extracted from either sample type. Here the chain combines TRBV6-2 or TRBV6-3 and TRBJ1-5; the D gene is unclear. Sequenced material: peripheral blood. The sequence was obtained from a man in his fifties or sixties with COVID-19, enrolled during active disease. The nucleotide sequence reads TGTGCCAGCAGTCTCGGGATAGTGAGCAATCAGCCCCAGCATTTT. The resulting protein is CASSLGIVSNQPQHF.